Presented here are 15 T cell receptor beta chains from one specimen sequenced in a study of monozygotic twins with inflammatory bowel disease. Using the 5' RACE reads, TCRdb records one entry per CDR3 protein without DNA. There are a few hundred thousand distinct CDR3 sequences in the sample, with more than 2% held by the top ten. The sample taken for sequencing was blood. The origin of the receptors is a human donor with ulcerative colitis or Crohn's disease, or a healthy co-twin of an affected twin (not recorded which).

The chain has TRBV6-2 or TRBV6-3 and TRBJ2-5; TCRdb indicates TRBD2, and absent DNA this call remains unverified. CDR3 length: 14 residues. Germline CDR1 MNHEY, CDR2 SVGEGT. CDR3 residues: CASSYRSRRETQYF.

The V and J genes are TRBV18 and TRBJ1-2. Germline V gene sequence: CDR1 KGHSH, CDR2 LQKENI. The CDR3 loop spans 14 amino acids. The CDR3 is CASSPPARIYGYTF.

The chain uses TRBV11-3 and TRBJ2-1; TCRdb's D call, TRBD2, is unchecked because there is no DNA. The length of the CDR3 is 13 residues. From germline, CDR1 is SGHNT and CDR2 YENEEA. The CDR3 loop is CASSLARDNEQFF.

CDR3 loop: CASSLAWSSYNEQFF. V gene TRBV9 combines with J gene TRBJ2-1. Germline CDR1 reads SGDLS; CDR2 reads YYNGEE. This CDR3 is 15 amino acids long.

The genes are TRBV10-3 and TRBJ2-7; TCRdb returns TRBD1, unconfirmable since there is no DNA. CDR1 and CDR2 (germline): ENHRY, SYGVKD. The CDR3 is made up of 15 amino acids. The CDR3 loop is CAIRQAGQGADEQYF.

The genes are TRBV6-2 or TRBV6-3 and TRBJ2-7; no DNA is available, so the TRBD2 call from TCRdb remains unchecked. Germline V gene lookup returns CDR1 MNHEY and CDR2 SVGEGT. The CDR3 totals 15 residues. CDR3 sequence reads: CASSLTSGGTYEQYF.

This rearrangement joins TRBV18 to TRBJ1-1. CDR1 is KGHSH and CDR2 is LQKENI in the germline V gene. The CDR3 is 14 residues long. The CDR3 sequence: CASSPPGGNTEAFF.

The chain couples TRBV28 to TRBJ1-5. This CDR3 spans 14 amino acids. Germline V gene lookup returns CDR1 MDHEN and CDR2 SYDVKM. The chain's CDR3 is CASSLDHSNQPQHF.

This chain uses TRBV3-1 with TRBJ2-5; TCRdb reports TRBD1, a call that lacks DNA to check it against. The CDR3 is 19 residues long. Germline V gene sequence: CDR1 LGHDT, CDR2 YNNKEL (reference sequence). CDR3 sequence: CASSQDPPGDTIQQETQYF.

V and J are TRBV11-2 and TRBJ2-5; the D gene TCRdb calls, TRBD2, cannot be checked with no DNA. This CDR3 spans 15 amino acids. Looked up from germline, CDR1 is SGHAT and CDR2 is FQNNGV. This CDR3 reads CASSGGTRTQETQYF.

The chain employs TRBV7-2 and TRBJ1-6. Germline assignment: CDR1 SGHTA and CDR2 FQGNSA. The CDR3 loop spans 14 amino acids. CDR3: CASSLAINYSPLHF.

V gene TRBV4-1 combines with J gene TRBJ2-7; the TRBD1 assignment by TCRdb is unverifiable without DNA. Germline loops: CDR1 MGHRA, CDR2 YSYEKL. The CDR3 is 14 residues long. The chain's CDR3 is CASSQGPSSYEQYF.

The chain couples TRBV20-1 to TRBJ1-2; lacking DNA, the TRBD1 call made by TCRdb goes unchecked. From germline, CDR1 is DFQATT and CDR2 SNEGSKA (reference sequence). CDR3 length: 12 amino acids. This CDR3 is CSAFYRGLGYTF.

This chain's CDR3 is CSVGPLMGATEAFF. The V call is TRBV29-1, the J call TRBJ1-1; no DNA is available, so the TRBD1 call from TCRdb remains unchecked. This CDR3 has 14 residues. CDR1 SQVTM and CDR2 ANQGSEA come from the germline V gene.

This chain joins TRBV4-3 and TRBJ2-3; the TCRdb call, TRBD2, lacks DNA for checking. Per the germline V gene, CDR1 is LGHNA and CDR2 is YSLEER. This CDR3 is 17 amino acids long. This CDR3 reads CASSQIVSAGGRDTQYF.